Detailed here is one TCR beta chain. This sample stems from a study of T cell repertoires in cytomegalovirus infection. TCRdb reprocessed the reads via MiXCR and lists one record per CDR3 protein. The sample has roughly 300,000 distinct CDR3 sequences; over 7.5% are singletons. V was shortened by 0 bases and J by 7 bases, with 8 bases between the two germline ends. The germline CDR1 and CDR2 sequences are LGHNA and YSLEER. This CDR3 is built from 13 residues. The chain combines TRBV4-3 with TRBJ2-3; TRBD2 is a possible D gene (5 bases). This receptor was identified in a human donor in good health (CMV status not recorded). Some clones in this sample may be carry-over from other donors' samples. Sequencing input: PBMCs. CDR3 region: CASSQEGAYTQYF. CDR3 coding DNA: TGCGCCAGCAGCCAAGAGGGAGCTTATACGCAGTATTTT.